These T cell receptor beta chains were read from a single sample in a study of shared clonotypes between healthy human individuals. The data were produced by immunoSEQ multiplex PCR, yet TCRdb's version contains in-frame clones alone and is incomplete. The sample includes about 490,000 clones, over 60% of them seen just once. Sequenced material: PBMCs. The receptors here all came from a woman in her thirties or forties in good health. Some clones in this sample may be carry-over from other donors' samples. The CDR3 runs from the conserved cysteine through the conserved F or W. Fields, in order: clone size, V gene, D gene, J gene, CDR3 protein, CDR3 DNA. D genes are given only for firm matches. Not all rows give a size; the values are once, few, many and, for expanded clones, a class.

size: NA; V: TRBV7-9; D: NA; J: TRBJ2-2; CDR3: CASRTANRNSFTGELFF; DNA: TGTGCCAGCAGAACAGCCAACCGAAATTCTTTTACCGGGGAGCTGTTTTTT
size: NA; V: TRBV15; D: NA; J: TRBJ2-1; CDR3: CATSKGTVNEQFF; DNA: TGTGCCACCAGCAAAGGGACCGTCAATGAGCAGTTCTTC
size: NA; V: TRBV21-1; D: NA; J: TRBJ2-5; CDR3: CASREWTGIKETQYF; DNA: TGTGCCAGCAGGGAATGGACAGGGATTAAAGAGACCCAGTACTTC
size: once; V: TRBV7-3; D: NA; J: TRBJ2-2; CDR3: CASSLTGARTGELFF; DNA: TGTGCCAGCAGCTTAACAGGTGCACGTACCGGGGAGCTGTTTTTT
size: NA; V: TRBV10-3; D: TRBD2; J: TRBJ2-7; CDR3: CAISAPTSGMGAYEQYF; DNA: TGTGCCATCAGTGCCCCGACTAGCGGGATGGGGGCCTACGAGCAGTACTTC
size: few; V: TRBV7-9; D: NA; J: TRBJ1-1; CDR3: CASSSPGRGTEAFF; DNA: TGTGCCAGCAGCTCCCCAGGGAGGGGTACTGAAGCTTTCTTT
size: NA; V: TRBV18; D: NA; J: TRBJ2-2; CDR3: CASSPFSGVQNTGELFF; DNA: TGTGCCAGCTCACCATTCTCTGGGGTACAGAACACCGGGGAGCTGTTTTTT
size: NA; V: TRBV7-9; D: NA; J: TRBJ1-1; CDR3: CASSFSVGTEAFF; DNA: TGTGCCAGCAGCTTTTCGGTGGGCACTGAAGCTTTCTTT
size: NA; V: TRBV19; D: NA; J: TRBJ1-5; CDR3: CASSPTRLGNQPQHF; DNA: TGTGCCAGTAGTCCAACCAGGTTAGGCAATCAGCCCCAGCATTTT
size: NA; V: TRBV2; D: NA; J: TRBJ1-2; CDR3: CASSVQGMGYGYTF; DNA: TGTGCCAGCAGTGTGCAGGGGATGGGCTATGGCTACACCTTC
size: NA; V: TRBV11-2; D: NA; J: TRBJ1-2; CDR3: CASSLDETVNYGYTF; DNA: TGTGCCAGCAGCTTAGATGAGACAGTTAACTATGGCTACACCTTC
size: NA; V: TRBV28; D: NA; J: TRBJ1-2; CDR3: CASSNSVGYTF; DNA: TGTGCCAGCAGTAACAGCGTCGGCTACACCTTC
size: NA; V: TRBV19; D: NA; J: TRBJ1-2; CDR3: CASSMTEYGYTF; DNA: TGTGCCAGTAGTATGACAGAGTATGGCTACACCTTC
size: NA; V: TRBV5-4; D: NA; J: TRBJ2-3; CDR3: CASSPTLEDTQYF; DNA: TGTGCCAGCAGCCCGACGTTGGAAGATACGCAGTATTTT
size: NA; V: TRBV11-2; D: NA; J: TRBJ1-3; CDR3: CASSPTTGSGNTIYF; DNA: TGTGCCAGCAGCCCCACCACGGGGTCTGGAAACACCATATATTTT
size: NA; V: TRBV27; D: TRBD2; J: TRBJ2-3; CDR3: CASSLTGGRASDTQYF; DNA: TGTGCCAGCAGTTTAACGGGCGGGAGGGCTTCAGATACGCAGTATTTT
size: many; V: TRBV20-1; D: NA; J: TRBJ2-1; CDR3: CSARNNEQFF; DNA: TGCAGTGCTAGAAACAATGAGCAGTTCTTC
size: NA; V: TRBV7-8; D: TRBD1; J: TRBJ1-5; CDR3: CASSSDRAINQPQHF; DNA: TGTGCCAGCAGCTCGGACAGGGCTATCAATCAGCCCCAGCATTTT
size: NA; V: TRBV30; D: NA; J: TRBJ1-2; CDR3: CAWSVQWGFGYGYTF; DNA: TGTGCCTGGAGTGTACAGTGGGGATTTGGCTATGGCTACACCTTC
size: NA; V: TRBV5-1; D: NA; J: TRBJ2-2; CDR3: CASSFGGAGTGELFF; DNA: TGCGCCAGCAGCTTCGGGGGAGCTGGAACCGGGGAGCTGTTTTTT
size: NA; V: TRBV7-9; D: NA; J: TRBJ2-6; CDR3: CASSLDRTGANVLTF; DNA: TGTGCCAGCAGCTTAGACAGGACTGGGGCCAACGTCCTGACTTTC
size: NA; V: TRBV19; D: NA; J: TRBJ2-3; CDR3: CASSSRRDSDTDTQYF; DNA: TGTGCCAGTAGTTCCCGACGGGACTCAGACACAGATACGCAGTATTTT